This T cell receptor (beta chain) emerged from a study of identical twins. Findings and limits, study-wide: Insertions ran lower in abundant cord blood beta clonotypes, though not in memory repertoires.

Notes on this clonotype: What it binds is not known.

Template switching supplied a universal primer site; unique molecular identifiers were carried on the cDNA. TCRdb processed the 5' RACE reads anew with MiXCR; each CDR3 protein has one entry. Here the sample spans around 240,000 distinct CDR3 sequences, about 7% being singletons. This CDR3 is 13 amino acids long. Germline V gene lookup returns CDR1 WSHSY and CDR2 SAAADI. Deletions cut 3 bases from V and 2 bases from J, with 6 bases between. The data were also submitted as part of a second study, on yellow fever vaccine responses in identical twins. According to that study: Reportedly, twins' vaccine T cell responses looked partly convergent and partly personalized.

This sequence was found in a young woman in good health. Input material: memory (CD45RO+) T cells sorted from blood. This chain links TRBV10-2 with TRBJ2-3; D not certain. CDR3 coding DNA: TGCGCCAGCAGTGATCTTGTCACAGATACGCAGTATTTT. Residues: CASSDLVTDTQYF.